This is a list of T cell receptor beta chains from one sample in a study of cytomegalovirus exposure and HLA in healthy donors. Clones were read by immunoSEQ multiplex PCR, and TCRdb kept only the in-frame ones, dropping some. This table holds about 120,000 clones, around 77% found once. The sequenced sample consisted of PBMCs. These receptors all stem from a man aged 40-50 years in good health and CMV-seropositive. Both conserved end residues are part of each CDR3. The D gene is left open where the match is weak. Size is omitted from some rows. Given values are once, few, many or a class for expanded clones.

j_call | v_call | d_call | clone_size | cdr3_aa | cdr3_nt
TRBJ1-6 | TRBV2 | NA | once | CASSEALRGVGNSPLHF | TGTGCCAGCAGTGAAGCGCTTCGGGGAGTGGGGAATTCACCCCTCCACTTT
TRBJ2-5 | TRBV18 | TRBD1 | NA | CASSPAGTGSETQYF | TGTGCCAGCTCACCAGCCGGGACAGGGAGTGAGACCCAGTACTTC
TRBJ2-7 | TRBV5-6 | TRBD1 | NA | CASSLVRDRVFFYEQYF | TGTGCCAGCAGCTTGGTGAGGGACAGGGTATTTTTCTACGAGCAGTACTTC
TRBJ2-7 | TRBV28 | TRBD1 | NA | CASRGRGRSYEQYF | TGTGCCAGCAGGGGCAGGGGGCGATCCTACGAGCAGTACTTC
TRBJ1-6 | TRBV7-9 | NA | NA | CASSLYDGGALHF | TGTGCCAGCAGCTTATATGACGGCGGGGCCCTCCACTTT
TRBJ2-7 | TRBV5-1 | NA | NA | CASSSTYEQYF | TGCGCCAGCAGCTCCACCTACGAGCAGTACTTC
TRBJ2-7 | TRBV27 | TRBD2 | once | CASSLRSPLSGGPLYEQYF | TGTGCCAGCAGTTTACGGAGCCCTCTCAGCGGGGGGCCACTCTACGAGCAGTACTTC
TRBJ1-5 | TRBV28 | NA | NA | CASFPRGSGGIQPQHF | TGTGCCAGCTTCCCACGAGGCAGCGGAGGAATACAGCCCCAGCATTTT
TRBJ2-3 | TRBV19 | NA | NA | CASSPGASTDTQYF | TGTGCCAGTAGCCCAGGGGCAAGCACAGATACGCAGTATTTT
TRBJ1-2 | TRBV11-2 | NA | NA | CASSLWAANGYTF | TGTGCCAGCAGCTTATGGGCAGCCAATGGCTACACCTTC
TRBJ2-1 | TRBV7-3 | NA | NA | CASSLSPGSERDNEQFF | TGTGCCAGCAGCTTAAGTCCAGGGTCGGAAAGGGACAATGAGCAGTTCTTC
TRBJ1-2 | TRBV19 | NA | NA | CASTTPGGSNYGYTF | TGTGCCAGTACCACCCCGGGGGGGTCTAACTATGGCTACACCTTC
TRBJ1-3 | TRBV18 | NA | NA | CASSLIQGSGNTIYF | TGTGCCAGCTCACTGATACAGGGTTCTGGAAACACCATATATTTT
TRBJ2-5 | TRBV9 | NA | NA | CASSVGRAQGQETQYF | TGTGCCAGCAGCGTAGGCCGGGCACAGGGCCAAGAGACCCAGTACTTC
TRBJ1-1 | TRBV5-4 | TRBD1 | NA | CASSSSGQGALTEAFF | TGTGCCAGCAGCTCTTCGGGACAGGGGGCCTTGACTGAAGCTTTCTTT
TRBJ2-1 | TRBV5-4 | NA | NA | CASSANRVYNNEQFF | TGTGCCAGCAGCGCAAACAGGGTTTACAACAATGAGCAGTTCTTC
TRBJ2-5 | TRBV25-1 | NA | NA | CASSESVPDSLQETQYF | TGTGCCAGCAGTGAATCCGTCCCGGACAGCCTCCAAGAGACCCAGTACTTC
TRBJ2-3 | TRBV4-1 | NA | NA | CASSPSLRGPLRDTQYF | TGCGCCAGCAGCCCTTCGCTGCGGGGGCCACTGCGTGATACGCAGTATTTT
TRBJ2-5 | TRBV28 | NA | NA | CASSTVGRGGVWEQYF | TGTGCCAGCAGCACCGTCGGTAGGGGGGGCGTTTGGGAGCAGTACTTC
TRBJ2-7 | TRBV11-1 | TRBD1 | few | CASSSGQGTYEQYF | TGTGCCAGCAGCTCTGGACAGGGCACCTACGAGCAGTACTTC
TRBJ2-7 | TRBV7-2 | TRBD2 | NA | CASRPAGTTYEQYF | TGTGCCAGCAGGCCAGCCGGGACTACCTACGAGCAGTACTTC
TRBJ2-1 | TRBV5-6 | NA | once | CASSFSLSGTDNEQFF | TGTGCCAGCAGCTTTTCACTTAGCGGGACAGACAATGAGCAGTTCTTC
TRBJ1-5 | TRBV5-5 | NA | NA | CASSPGQNGYQPQHF | TGTGCCAGCAGCCCGGGACAAAATGGATATCAGCCCCAGCATTTT
TRBJ2-7 | TRBV4-1 | NA | NA | CASSLAPGRASYEQYF | TGCGCCAGCAGCCTAGCCCCGGGAAGGGCTTCCTACGAGCAGTACTTC
TRBJ2-4 | TRBV5-1 | TRBD2 | few | CASSLAAGGPSKNIQYF | TGCGCCAGCAGCTTGGCGGCGGGGGGGCCCTCCAAAAACATTCAGTACTTC
TRBJ2-5 | TRBV9 | NA | NA | CASSAGSVAAKETQYF | TGTGCCAGCAGCGCCGGGAGTGTAGCCGCCAAAGAGACCCAGTACTTC
TRBJ2-7 | TRBV7-2 | TRBD1 | NA | CASSSKGRTGGNEQYF | TGTGCCAGCAGCTCCAAGGGAAGGACAGGGGGTAACGAGCAGTACTTC
TRBJ1-2 | TRBV28 | NA | NA | CASSPPIFGIPGYTF | TGTGCCAGCAGCCCCCCCATTTTCGGGATACCTGGCTACACCTTC
TRBJ2-7 | TRBV5-4 | NA | NA | CASSFSTGWEQYF | TGTGCCAGCAGCTTCAGTACAGGATGGGAGCAGTACTTC
TRBJ2-1 | TRBV9 | TRBD1 | NA | CASSGGQGAGYNEQFF | TGTGCCAGCAGCGGGGGACAGGGGGCTGGCTACAATGAGCAGTTCTTC
TRBJ1-5 | TRBV5-1 | NA | once | CASSRGPPNQPQHF | TGCGCCAGCAGTCGAGGGCCACCGAATCAGCCCCAGCATTTT
TRBJ1-5 | TRBV19 | TRBD1 | NA | CASTSRIQGSSNQPQHF | TGTGCCAGCACGAGTCGAATACAGGGGTCAAGCAATCAGCCCCAGCATTTT
TRBJ1-1 | TRBV2 | NA | NA | CASGYEGRTEAFF | TGTGCCAGCGGCTACGAGGGTCGCACTGAAGCTTTCTTT
TRBJ1-2 | TRBV4-1 | TRBD1 | NA | CASSPGTGGYGYTF | TGCGCCAGCAGCCCCGGGACAGGGGGCTATGGCTACACCTTC
TRBJ2-7 | TRBV7-9 | TRBD1 | NA | CSSIHSTGGPYEQYF | TGTTCCAGCATCCACTCGACAGGGGGTCCCTACGAGCAGTACTTC
TRBJ2-5 | TRBV28 | NA | few | CASSPPWGVAAYQETQYF | TGTGCCAGCAGTCCCCCCTGGGGGGTAGCGGCCTACCAAGAGACCCAGTACTTC
TRBJ1-1 | TRBV7-2 | NA | NA | CASTRGRNTEAFF | TGTGCCAGCACCAGGGGTCGGAACACTGAAGCTTTCTTT
TRBJ2-2 | TRBV2 | NA | once | CASSEEQGNTGELFF | TGTGCCAGCAGTGAAGAACAGGGGAACACCGGGGAGCTGTTTTTT
TRBJ1-5 | TRBV10-3 | TRBD1 | few | CAISERDRLSNQPQHF | TGTGCCATCAGTGAGCGGGACAGACTTAGCAATCAGCCCCAGCATTTT
TRBJ2-2 | TRBV7-9 | NA | NA | CSSSLGPGNTGELFF | TGTTCCAGCAGCTTAGGTCCAGGGAACACCGGGGAGCTGTTTTTT
TRBJ2-5 | TRBV2 | NA | NA | CASSVLQETQYF | TGTGCCAGCAGTGTACTCCAAGAGACCCAGTACTTC
TRBJ2-1 | TRBV5-1 | NA | NA | CASSLDWSPRNEQFF | TGCGCCAGCAGCTTGGACTGGTCCCCCCGAAATGAGCAGTTCTTC
TRBJ1-5 | TRBV28 | TRBD1 | NA | CASSYSSPPFGTGSQPQHF | TGTGCCAGCAGCTACTCATCGCCGCCTTTCGGGACAGGGAGTCAGCCCCAGCATTTT
TRBJ1-1 | TRBV29-1 | NA | NA | CSVSKPQWVGTEAFF | TGCAGCGTTAGTAAGCCACAGTGGGTGGGCACTGAAGCTTTCTTT
TRBJ2-3 | TRBV13 | TRBD2 | NA | CASSSKGLAGGVTDTQYF | TGTGCCAGCAGCTCTAAAGGACTAGCGGGGGGGGTCACAGATACGCAGTATTTT